This T cell receptor beta chain is drawn from a study of T cell changes during pregnancy in multiple sclerosis. The table came from immunoSEQ multiplex PCR; TCRdb's copy has only in-frame clones and leaves some out. The sample lists tens of thousands of clones, about 91% occurring once. Germline V lookup: CDR1 SGHTA, CDR2 FQGTGA. V lost 5 bases and J 4 bases, leaving 14 bases between the germline ends. CDR3 length: 14 amino acids. The TCR was taken from a female donor with multiple sclerosis, enrolled in a pregnancy study. The specimen comprised peripheral blood, sampled in the first trimester of pregnancy. The chain couples TRBV7-3 to TRBJ2-5; TRBD2 is a possible D gene (6 bases). This chain's CDR3 is CASSPGTGRETQYF. The CDR3 DNA follows: TGTGCCAGCAGCCCGGGGACTGGGCGAGAGACCCAGTACTTC. The whole variable domain, filled in from reference TRBV7-3 and TRBJ2-5, reads GAGVSQTPSNKVTEKGKYVELRCDPISGHTALYWYRQSLGQGPEFLIYFQGTGAADDSGLPNDRFFAVRPEGSVSTLKIQRTERGDSAVYLCASSPGTGRETQYFGPGTRLLVL.